These 6 T cell receptor beta chains were all obtained from the same sample, sequenced in a study of T cells in Graves' hyperthyroidism and ophthalmopathy. RNA transcripts served as the template for amplifying TCR beta CDR3 regions. When the TCR CDR3 underwent first-round RT-PCR, the HTBI primer set was used. Via MiXCR, TCRdb re-called the multiplex PCR reads, giving one row per CDR3 protein. Here the sample spans 550,000 to 600,000 distinct CDR3 sequences, more than 45% being singletons. The sample taken for sequencing was peripheral blood or thyroid tissue (not recorded which). These receptors all stem from an adult woman with Graves' disease, either hyperthyroidism or ophthalmopathy (not recorded which).

This clonotype was observed at least ten times. The gene calls are TRBV28 and TRBJ1-2; D is undetermined. The CDR3 length is 14 residues. Germline-derived CDR1 and CDR2 are MDHEN and SYDVKM. V dropped 6 bases and J dropped 8 bases, with 19 bases sitting between them. Here the CDR3 reads CASSQSGQVGGYTF. Here the CDR3 DNA reads TGTGCCAGCAGCCAGAGCGGGCAGGTGGGGGGCTACACCTTC.

The chain couples TRBV7-3 to TRBJ2-2; D is unclear. This CDR3 is built from 18 residues. Deletions cut 0 bases from V and 3 bases from J, with 17 bases between. CDR1 is SGHTA and CDR2 is FQGTGA in the germline V gene. CDR3 in amino acids: CASSLTYTVGIDTGELFF. The CDR3 region has the DNA TGTGCCAGCAGCTTAACTTATACGGTTGGGATCGACACCGGGGAGCTGTTTTTT.

The chain's CDR3 is CAISERSRVDGYTF. DNA of the CDR3: TGTGCCATCAGTGAGCGTTCCAGGGTGGACGGCTACACCTTC. The V and J genes are TRBV10-3 and TRBJ1-2, with D perhaps matching TRBD1 (5 bases). V was pared by 2 bases and J by 8 bases, with 15 bases between. CDR3 length: 14 amino acids. In germline, CDR1 is ENHRY, CDR2 SYGVKD.

The chain combines TRBV7-9 with TRBJ2-7, with 9 bases aligning to TRBD2. CDR1 and CDR2 from the germline V gene are SEHNR and FQNEAQ (reference sequence). The CDR3 runs to 12 residues. The V segment lost 7 bases and the J segment 6 bases; nucleotides outside the gene matches: 4. The CDR3 loop reads CASTETSGEQYF. CDR3 in DNA: TGTGCCAGCACCGAGACTAGCGGCGAGCAGTACTTC.

Ten or more counts support this clonotype. This chain uses TRBV12-3 or TRBV12-4 with TRBJ1-2; D remains unclear. Trimming took off 5 bases at V and 8 bases at J, with 9 bases between the two ends. The CDR3 length is 11 residues. The CDR3 sequence: CASSGDGGYTF. The CDR3 DNA reads as TGTGCCAGCAGTGGTGACGGCGGCTACACCTTC.

Concerning this clonotype: A read error may explain this, as a much larger clone is one base away. The J gene is TRBJ2-2, the V gene TRBV20-1; 9 bases fit TRBD1. In germline, CDR1 is DFQATT, CDR2 SNEGSKA (reference sequence). The CDR3 totals 15 residues. V shed 6 bases, J shed 2 bases, and the junction held 7 bases outside the gene matches. CDR3 DNA sequence: TGCAGTGCCTGGAAACAGGGGGCCAACACCGGGGAGCTGTTTTTT. Its protein product is CSAWKQGANTGELFF.